This T cell receptor beta chain is from a study of tumor-infiltrating lymphocytes in primary liver carcinoma. Points on this clonotype: Germline is not matched at one junction end, which may reflect a read error.

The CDR3 is 14 residues long. The germline gives CDR1 SGHRS, CDR2 YFSETQ. Production of TCR beta cDNA used roughly 480 ng total RNA together with a constant-region primer. Three rounds of nested multiplex PCR with slightly modified ARM-PCR produced TCR beta libraries. For around 11 cycles apiece, the opening two PCR rounds ran with TRBV1-TRBV30 forward primers and a C-beta reverse primer. TCRdb analysed the multiplex PCR reads with MiXCR anew, one entry per CDR3 protein. The sample has over 95,000 distinct CDR3 sequences, over 55% seen once. Extraction of RNA together with DNA used roughly 20-32 mg of unsorted bulk tissue.

Sequencing used liver tumor tissue from sampling region 5. Indicated subset: tumor region T5, tumor centre. This rearrangement joins TRBV5-1 to TRBJ2-3; D assignment may be TRBD1 or TRBD2 (5 bases each). The TCR comes from a woman aged 60 to 75 with primary liver carcinoma and hepatitis B virus infection. For the CDR3, the DNA is TGCACCAGCACCATAGGGACGTACACAGATACGCAGTATTTT. Protein product: CTSTIGTYTDTQYF.